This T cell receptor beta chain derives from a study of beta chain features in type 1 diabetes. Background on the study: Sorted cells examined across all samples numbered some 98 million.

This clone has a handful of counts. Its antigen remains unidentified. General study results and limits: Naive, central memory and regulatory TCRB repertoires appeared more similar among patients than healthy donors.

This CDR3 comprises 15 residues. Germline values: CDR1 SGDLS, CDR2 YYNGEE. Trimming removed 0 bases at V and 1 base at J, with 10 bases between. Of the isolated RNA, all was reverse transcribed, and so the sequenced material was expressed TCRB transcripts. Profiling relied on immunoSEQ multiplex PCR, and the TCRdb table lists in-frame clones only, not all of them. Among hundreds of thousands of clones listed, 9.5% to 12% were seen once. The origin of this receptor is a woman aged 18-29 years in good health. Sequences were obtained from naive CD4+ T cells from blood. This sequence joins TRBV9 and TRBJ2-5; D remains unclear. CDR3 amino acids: CASSVGGVVQETQYF. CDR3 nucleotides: TGTGCCAGCAGCGTAGGTGGCGTTGTCCAAGAGACCCAGTACTTC.